Shown below are 16 T cell receptor beta chains from a single sample sequenced in a study of T-cell reconstitution after alpha-beta-depleted transplantation in children. Researchers prepared the TCRbeta library using unique molecular identifiers, the study reports. Each CDR3 protein is one row after TCRdb ran MiXCR on the PCR reads. Seen here are approximately 350,000 distinct CDR3 sequences, about 9.3% observed once, and the top ten hold approximately 2.3%. The sample here was PBMCs from the stem cell graft donor, taken from the stem cell graft. All receptors come from a human donor who donated a stem cell graft to a child with acute lymphoblastic leukemia.

This rearrangement joins TRBV4-3 to TRBJ2-7; TRBD2 agrees at 10 bases. The CDR3 is made up of 15 amino acids. CDR1 is LGHNA and CDR2 is YSLEER in the germline V gene. J was trimmed by 4 bases and V by 5 bases; bases with no gene match: 8. The CDR3 DNA follows: TGCGCCAGCAGCGCAGGTACTAGCGGGATATACGAGCAGTACTTC. Its protein is CASSAGTSGIYEQYF.

This clonotype was detected only a few times. V and J are TRBV4-2 and TRBJ2-3; the D call may be TRBD1 or TRBD2 (5 bases each). Germline V gene data show CDR1 as LGHNA and CDR2 as YNFKEQ. Trimming removed 1 base from V and 4 bases from J, with 9 bases in between. This CDR3 is 14 amino acids long. The CDR3: CASSQGLGADTQYF. In DNA form, the CDR3 reads TGTGCCAGCAGCCAAGGACTGGGGGCAGATACGCAGTATTTT.

This clonotype was seen ten or more times. This sequence joins TRBV7-2 and TRBJ2-3; maybe TRBD2 (5 bases). This CDR3 region has 15 residues. V lost 2 bases to trimming and J lost 2 bases, with 11 bases between them. CDR1 is SGHTA and CDR2 is FQGNSA in the germline V gene. This CDR3 is CASSLYAGNTDTQYF. CDR3 DNA sequence: TGTGCCAGCAGCTTATATGCGGGCAACACAGATACGCAGTATTTT.

This clonotype was detected ten times or more. The junction shows a germline mismatch at one end, possibly a read error. This sequence joins TRBV12-3 or TRBV12-4 and TRBJ2-3, with 10 bases that match TRBD2. This CDR3 contains 14 residues. The CDR3 bases are TGTGCCAGCAGTCTAGCGGGAGTCACAGATACGCAGTATTTT. The encoded protein is CASSLAGVTDTQYF.

The chain's CDR3 is CASSRLTSLTGELFF. In DNA, the CDR3 is TGTGCCAGCAGCCGATTGACTAGCTTAACCGGGGAGCTGTTTTTT. The V and J genes are TRBV12-3 or TRBV12-4 and TRBJ2-2; TRBD2 matches 7 bases. The CDR3 length is 15 residues. J gave up 5 bases and V 6 bases, and 9 bases lay outside the gene matches.

DNA of the CDR3: TGTGCCAGCAGTCCGGACAGGGGGCAATGGAATGAGCAGTTCTTC. It codes for CASSPDRGQWNEQFF. The J gene is TRBJ2-1, the V gene TRBV7-3, with TRBD1 identical over 11 bases. J lost 7 bases, V lost 6 bases, and 8 bases had no gene match. This CDR3 has 15 residues. Per germline, CDR1 SGHTA and CDR2 FQGTGA.

This clonotype was observed at least ten times. The V gene is TRBV5-1, the J gene TRBJ2-1, with TRBD2 matching over 9 bases. Losses at the gene ends were 3 bases for V and 2 bases for J; bases not matched to a gene: 3. Per the germline V gene, CDR1 is SGHRS and CDR2 is YFSETQ. There are 15 residues in the CDR3. The CDR3 nucleotides are TGCGCCAGCAGCTCACTAGCGGGCCCCTACAATGAGCAGTTCTTC. It encodes CASSSLAGPYNEQFF.

The CDR3 sequence: CSVTPTGGGTDTQYF. The CDR3 coding sequence is TGCAGCGTAACCCCGACAGGGGGAGGCACAGATACGCAGTATTTT. This chain joins TRBV29-1 and TRBJ2-3, with 9 bases aligning to TRBD1. The germline CDR1 and CDR2 sequences are SQVTM and ANQGSEA. The V segment lost 6 bases and the J segment 1 base; nucleotides outside the gene matches: 8. The CDR3 totals 15 residues.

This clonotype was recorded many times. CDR3 amino acids: CASSQEFGSDRELFF. CDR3 DNA: TGCGCCAGCAGCCAAGAGTTCGGTAGTGACAGGGAGCTGTTTTTT. The V call is TRBV4-1, the J call TRBJ2-2; D ambiguous. Germline CDR1 is MGHRA and CDR2 is YSYEKL. The CDR3 is 15 residues long. V lost 0 bases and J lost 9, with 14 bases in between.

The rearrangement joins TRBV18 to TRBJ2-7; D gene unclear. The CDR3 contains 13 residues. In germline, CDR1 is KGHSH, CDR2 LQKENI. V dropped 2 bases and J dropped 4 bases, with 9 bases sitting between them. The CDR3 DNA is TGTGCCAGCTCACCAGGGATGGGATACGAGCAGTACTTC. Residues: CASSPGMGYEQYF.

The sample holds a few counts of this clonotype. The V call is TRBV10-3, the J call TRBJ2-7; 9 bases map to TRBD1. V lost 4 bases to trimming and J lost 2 bases; unmatched junction nucleotides: 3. The CDR3 loop spans 14 amino acids. Germline-derived CDR1 and CDR2 are ENHRY and SYGVKD. The CDR3 sequence is CAISVGTGPYEQYF. The DNA for the CDR3 is TGTGCCATCAGTGTAGGGACAGGGCCCTACGAGCAGTACTTC.

This chain connects TRBV29-1 to TRBJ2-1, with D perhaps TRBD1 or TRBD2 (5 bases each). The ends were cut back, 1 base at V and 8 bases at J, with 15 bases in the middle. The CDR3 spans 14 residues. From germline, CDR1 is SQVTM and CDR2 ANQGSEA. CDR3 sequence: CSVEVYEGKYEQFF. The CDR3 DNA reads TGCAGCGTTGAAGTTTACGAGGGGAAATATGAGCAGTTCTTC.

The chain is built from TRBV29-1 and TRBJ2-7; either TRBD1 or TRBD2 may supply D (5 bases each). V was cut by 6 bases and J by 4 bases, with 16 bases left in between. This CDR3 comprises 13 residues. Germline assignment: CDR1 SQVTM and CDR2 ANQGSEA. For the CDR3, the DNA is TGCAGCGTGGAAACAGGAGGACCGTACGAGCAGTACTTC. Protein sequence: CSVETGGPYEQYF.

This clonotype showed up many times. The chain joins TRBV29-1 to TRBJ2-3, with D possibly being TRBD1 (6 bases). V lost 4 bases and J 4 bases, leaving 9 bases between the germline ends. This CDR3 region has 12 residues. The germline V gene has CDR1 SQVTM and CDR2 ANQGSEA. CDR3 nucleotides: TGCAGCGTTGGACAGGACGCAGATACGCAGTATTTT. It specifies CSVGQDADTQYF.

In this sample, this clonotype turned up a few times. The chain uses TRBV27 and TRBJ1-5; 8 bases map to TRBD1. The germline V gene encodes CDR1 MNHEY and CDR2 SMNVEV (reference sequence). The V segment lost 3 bases and the J segment 4 bases; nucleotides outside the gene matches: 2. The CDR3 is 14 residues long. CDR3 sequence: CASSLQGANQPQHF. The DNA for the CDR3 is TGTGCCAGCAGTTTGCAGGGGGCGAATCAGCCCCAGCATTTT.

This clonotype was picked up a small number of times. This rearrangement joins TRBV5-1 to TRBJ2-2; 7 bases are shared with TRBD1. The junction had 5 bases not matched to a gene; V was cut back by 5 bases and J by 4 bases. Germline V gene lookup returns CDR1 SGHRS and CDR2 YFSETQ. The CDR3 is made up of 14 amino acids. CDR3 nucleotide sequence: TGCGCCAGCAGGGGACAGCCTTTCACCGGGGAGCTGTTTTTT. Its translation is CASRGQPFTGELFF. Variable domain in full (rest from reference TRBV5-1 and TRBJ2-2): KAGVTQTPRYLIKTRGQQVTLSCSPISGHRSVSWYQQTPGQGLQFLFEYFSETQRNKGNFPGRFSGRQFSNSRSEMNVSTLELGDSALYLCASRGQPFTGELFFGEGSRLTVL.